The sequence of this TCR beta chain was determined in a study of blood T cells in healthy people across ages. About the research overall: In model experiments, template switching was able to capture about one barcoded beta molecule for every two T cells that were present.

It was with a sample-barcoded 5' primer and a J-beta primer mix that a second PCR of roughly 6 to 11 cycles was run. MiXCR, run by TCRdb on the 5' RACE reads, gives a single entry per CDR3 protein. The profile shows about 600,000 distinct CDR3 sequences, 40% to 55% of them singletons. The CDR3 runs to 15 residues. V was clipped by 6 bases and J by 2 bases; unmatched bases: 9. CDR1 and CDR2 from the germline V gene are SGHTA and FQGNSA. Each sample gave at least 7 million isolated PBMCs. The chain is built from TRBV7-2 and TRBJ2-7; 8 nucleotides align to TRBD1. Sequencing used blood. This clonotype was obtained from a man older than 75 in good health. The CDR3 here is CASRFDRGGTYEQYF. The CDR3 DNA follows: TGTGCCAGCAGATTCGACAGGGGAGGCACCTACGAGCAGTACTTC.